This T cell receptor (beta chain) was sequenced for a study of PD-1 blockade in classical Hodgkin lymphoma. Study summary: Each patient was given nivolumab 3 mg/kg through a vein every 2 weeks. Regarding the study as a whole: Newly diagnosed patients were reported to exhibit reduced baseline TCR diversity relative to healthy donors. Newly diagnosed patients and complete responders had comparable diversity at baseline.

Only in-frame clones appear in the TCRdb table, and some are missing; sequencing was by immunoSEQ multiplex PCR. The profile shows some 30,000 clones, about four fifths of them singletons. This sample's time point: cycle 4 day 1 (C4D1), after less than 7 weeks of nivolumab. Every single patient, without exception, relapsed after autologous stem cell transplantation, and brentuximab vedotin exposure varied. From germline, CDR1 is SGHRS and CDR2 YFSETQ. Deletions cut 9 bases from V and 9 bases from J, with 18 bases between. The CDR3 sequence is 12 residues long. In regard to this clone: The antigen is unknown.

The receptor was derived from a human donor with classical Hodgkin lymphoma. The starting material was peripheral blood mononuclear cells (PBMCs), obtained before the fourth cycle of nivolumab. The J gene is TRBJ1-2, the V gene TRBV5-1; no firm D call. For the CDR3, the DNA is TGCGCCAACCTCGAGTGGCGCGCGCGCTACACCTTC. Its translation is CANLEWRARYTF.